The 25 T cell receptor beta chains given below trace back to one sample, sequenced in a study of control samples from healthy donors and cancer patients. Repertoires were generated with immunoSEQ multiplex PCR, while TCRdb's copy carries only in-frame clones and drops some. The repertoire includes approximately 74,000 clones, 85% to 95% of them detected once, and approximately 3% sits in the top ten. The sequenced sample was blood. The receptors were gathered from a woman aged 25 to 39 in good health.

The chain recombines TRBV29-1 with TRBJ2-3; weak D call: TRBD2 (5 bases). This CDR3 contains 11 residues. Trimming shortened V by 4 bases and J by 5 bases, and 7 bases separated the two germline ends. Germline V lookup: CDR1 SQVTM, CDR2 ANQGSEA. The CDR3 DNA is TGCAGCGTTGCACGGGGAGATACGCAGTATTTT. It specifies CSVARGDTQYF.

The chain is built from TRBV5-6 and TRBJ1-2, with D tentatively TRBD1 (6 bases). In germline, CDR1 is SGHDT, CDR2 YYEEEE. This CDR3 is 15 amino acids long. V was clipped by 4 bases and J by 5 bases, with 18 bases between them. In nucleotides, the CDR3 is TGTGCCAGCAGCACCGACAGGACCTGGGAATATGGCTACACCTTC. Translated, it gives CASSTDRTWEYGYTF.

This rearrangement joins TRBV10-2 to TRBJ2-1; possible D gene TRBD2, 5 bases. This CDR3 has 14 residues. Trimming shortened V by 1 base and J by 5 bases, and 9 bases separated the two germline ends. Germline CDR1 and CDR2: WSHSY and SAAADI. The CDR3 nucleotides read TGCGCCAGCAGTGAGTGGTGGGAGAACAATGAGCAGTTCTTC. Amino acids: CASSEWWENNEQFF.

The CDR3 nucleotides read TGTGCCAGCAGTCTTAGTCTAAGGGAAAAACTGTTTTTT. Amino acids: CASSLSLREKLFF. The V gene is TRBV12-3 or TRBV12-4, the J gene TRBJ1-4; no firm D call. The CDR3 is 13 residues long. Between the trimmed V and J ends, which lost 5 bases and 8 bases, there was a span of 12 bases.

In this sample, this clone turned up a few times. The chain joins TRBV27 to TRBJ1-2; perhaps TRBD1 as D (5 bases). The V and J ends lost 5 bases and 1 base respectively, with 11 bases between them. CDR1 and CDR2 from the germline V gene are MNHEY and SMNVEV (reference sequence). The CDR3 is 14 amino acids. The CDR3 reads CASSTRQGNYGYTF. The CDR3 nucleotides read TGTGCCAGCAGTACCAGGCAGGGTAACTATGGCTACACCTTC.

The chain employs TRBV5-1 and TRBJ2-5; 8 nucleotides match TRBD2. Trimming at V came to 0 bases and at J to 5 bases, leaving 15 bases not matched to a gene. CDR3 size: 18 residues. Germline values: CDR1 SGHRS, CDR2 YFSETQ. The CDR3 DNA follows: TGCGCCAGCAGCTTGGGGGATAGGAGAGCGGGGGCGAGGGAGACCCAGTACTTC. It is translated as CASSLGDRRAGARETQYF.

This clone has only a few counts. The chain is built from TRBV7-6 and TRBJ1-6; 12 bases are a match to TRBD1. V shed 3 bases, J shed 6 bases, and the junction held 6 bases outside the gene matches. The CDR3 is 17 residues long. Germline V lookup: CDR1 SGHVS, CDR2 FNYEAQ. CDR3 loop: CASSFGDRGLSNSPLHF. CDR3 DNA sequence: TGTGCCAGCAGCTTTGGGGACAGGGGGCTTAGTAATTCACCCCTCCACTTT.

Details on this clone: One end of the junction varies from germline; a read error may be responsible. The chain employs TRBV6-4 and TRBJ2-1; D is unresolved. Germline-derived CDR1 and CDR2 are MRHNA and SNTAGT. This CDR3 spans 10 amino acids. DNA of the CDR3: TGTGCGAGCAGTAAGAATGAGCAGTTCTTC. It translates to CASSKNEQFF.

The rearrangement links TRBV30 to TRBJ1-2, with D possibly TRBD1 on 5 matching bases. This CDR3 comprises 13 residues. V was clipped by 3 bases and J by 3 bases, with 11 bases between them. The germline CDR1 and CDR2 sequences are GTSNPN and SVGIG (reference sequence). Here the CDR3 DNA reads TGTGCCTGGAGCGAGGGGACGGACTATGGCTACACCTTC. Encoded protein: CAWSEGTDYGYTF.

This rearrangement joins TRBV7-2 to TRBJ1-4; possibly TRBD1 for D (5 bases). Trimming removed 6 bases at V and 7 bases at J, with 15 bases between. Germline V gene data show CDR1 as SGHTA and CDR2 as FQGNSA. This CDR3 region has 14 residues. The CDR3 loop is CASRSGLYSEKLFF. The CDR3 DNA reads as TGTGCCAGCAGGTCAGGGTTGTATAGTGAAAAACTGTTTTTT.

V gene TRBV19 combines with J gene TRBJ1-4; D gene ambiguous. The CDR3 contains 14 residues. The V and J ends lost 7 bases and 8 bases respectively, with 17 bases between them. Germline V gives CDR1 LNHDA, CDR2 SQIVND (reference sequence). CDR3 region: CASIPSGRGEKLFF. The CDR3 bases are TGTGCCAGTATTCCAAGCGGGCGAGGAGAAAAACTGTTTTTT.

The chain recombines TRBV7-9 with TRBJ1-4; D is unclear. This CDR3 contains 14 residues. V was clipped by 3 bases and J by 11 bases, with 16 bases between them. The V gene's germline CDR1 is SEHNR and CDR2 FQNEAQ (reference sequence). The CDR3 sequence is CASSLNTGGGKLFF. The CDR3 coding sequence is TGTGCCAGCAGCTTGAACACCGGCGGTGGGAAACTGTTTTTT.

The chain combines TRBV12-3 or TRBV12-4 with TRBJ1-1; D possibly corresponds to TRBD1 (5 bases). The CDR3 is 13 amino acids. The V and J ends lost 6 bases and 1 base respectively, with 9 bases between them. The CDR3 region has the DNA TGTGCCAGCAGCGGGGACGAGAACACTGAAGCTTTCTTT. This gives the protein CASSGDENTEAFF.

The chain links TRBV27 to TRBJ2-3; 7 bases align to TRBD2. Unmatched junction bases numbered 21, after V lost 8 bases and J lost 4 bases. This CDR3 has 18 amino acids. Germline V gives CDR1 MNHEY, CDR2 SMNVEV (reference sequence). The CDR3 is CASGGSDGGMFPADTQYF. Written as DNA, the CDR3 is TGTGCCAGCGGAGGGAGTGACGGGGGGATGTTTCCGGCAGATACGCAGTATTTT.

CDR3 protein: CASSASSGGLVSGANVLTF. The CDR3, as DNA: TGTGCCAGCAGCGCATCTAGCGGGGGGCTAGTTTCTGGGGCCAACGTCCTGACTTTC. The genes are TRBV7-3 and TRBJ2-6; 11 bases are a match to TRBD2. This CDR3 is 19 amino acids long. Germline assignment: CDR1 SGHTA and CDR2 FQGTGA. V dropped 5 bases and J dropped 1; count of bases not matched to a gene: 10.

The CDR3 sequence is CASTQGTYNSPLHF. Written as DNA, the CDR3 is TGTGCCAGTACCCAGGGGACCTATAATTCACCCCTCCACTTT. J is TRBJ1-6 and V is TRBV19; a weak D match, TRBD1 (6 bases). This CDR3 is 14 amino acids long. From germline, CDR1 is LNHDA and CDR2 SQIVND (reference sequence). Trimming took 7 bases from V and 2 from J, leaving 9 bases between them.

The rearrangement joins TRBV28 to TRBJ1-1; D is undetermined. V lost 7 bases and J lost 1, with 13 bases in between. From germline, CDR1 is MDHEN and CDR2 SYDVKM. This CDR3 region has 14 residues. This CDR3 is CASTPMAGNTEAFF. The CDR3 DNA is TGTGCCAGCACCCCCATGGCAGGGAACACTGAAGCTTTCTTT.

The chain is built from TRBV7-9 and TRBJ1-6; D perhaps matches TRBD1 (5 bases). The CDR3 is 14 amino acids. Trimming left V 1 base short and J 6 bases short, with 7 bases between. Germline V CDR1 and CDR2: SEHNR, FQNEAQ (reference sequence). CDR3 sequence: CASSLDGGNSPLHF. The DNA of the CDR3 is TGTGCCAGCAGCTTAGACGGGGGTAATTCACCCCTCCACTTT.

The CDR3 nucleotides are TGTGCCAGCAGCCATCCGAGAGCCAGAGCGAACACCGGGGAGCTGTTTTTT. Translation: CASSHPRARANTGELFF. This chain joins TRBV11-2 and TRBJ2-2; no definite D call. CDR3 length equals 17 residues. V lost 5 bases, J lost 0 bases, and 16 bases lay in between. CDR1 SGHAT and CDR2 FQNNGV come from the germline V gene.

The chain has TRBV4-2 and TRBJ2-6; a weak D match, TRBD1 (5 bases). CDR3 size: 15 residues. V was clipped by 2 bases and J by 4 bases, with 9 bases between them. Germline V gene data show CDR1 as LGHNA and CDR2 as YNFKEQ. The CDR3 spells CASSQTGSGANVLTF. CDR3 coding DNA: TGTGCCAGCAGCCAAACAGGTAGCGGGGCCAACGTCCTGACTTTC.

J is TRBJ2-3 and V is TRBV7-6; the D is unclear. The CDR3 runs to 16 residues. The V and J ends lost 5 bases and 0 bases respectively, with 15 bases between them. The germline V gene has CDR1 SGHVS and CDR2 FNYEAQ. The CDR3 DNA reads TGTGCCAGCAGCGCCCGGACCCAAACAAGCACAGATACGCAGTATTTT. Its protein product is CASSARTQTSTDTQYF. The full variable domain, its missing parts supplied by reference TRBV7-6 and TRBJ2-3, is GAGVSQSPRYKVTKRGQDVALRCDPISGHVSLYWYRQALGQGPEFLTYFNYEAQQDKSGLPNDRFSAERPEGSISTLTIQRTEQRDSAMYRCASSARTQTSTDTQYFGPGTRLTVL.

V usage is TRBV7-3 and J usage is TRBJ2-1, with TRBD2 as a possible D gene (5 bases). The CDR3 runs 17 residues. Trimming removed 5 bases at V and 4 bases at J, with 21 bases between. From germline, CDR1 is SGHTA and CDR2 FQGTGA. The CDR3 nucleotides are TGTGCCAGCAGCCCCCACGGCGCGAGCGGCGGGTACAATGAGCAGTTCTTC. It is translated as CASSPHGASGGYNEQFF.

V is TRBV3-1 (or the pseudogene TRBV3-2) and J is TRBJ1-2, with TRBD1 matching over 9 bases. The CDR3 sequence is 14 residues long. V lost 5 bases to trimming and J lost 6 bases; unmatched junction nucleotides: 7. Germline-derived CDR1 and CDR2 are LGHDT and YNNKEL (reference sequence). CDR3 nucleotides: TGTGCCAGCAGCAAGTACAGGGGGCCGGATGGCTACACCTTC. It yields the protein CASSKYRGPDGYTF.

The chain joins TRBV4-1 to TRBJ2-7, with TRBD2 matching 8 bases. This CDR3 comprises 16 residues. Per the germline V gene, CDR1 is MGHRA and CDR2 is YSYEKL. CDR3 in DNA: TGCGCCAGCAGCCAAGAGGGCACTAGCGGTTTCTACGAACAGTACGTC. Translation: CASSQEGTSGFYEQYV.

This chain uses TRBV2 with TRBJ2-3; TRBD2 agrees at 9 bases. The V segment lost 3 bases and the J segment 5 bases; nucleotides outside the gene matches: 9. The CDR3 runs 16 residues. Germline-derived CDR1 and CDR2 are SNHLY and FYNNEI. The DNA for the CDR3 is TGTGCCAGCAGTGACAGTCGGCGGGGGGGCCAAGATACGCAGTATTTT. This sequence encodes CASSDSRRGGQDTQYF.